This T cell receptor (beta chain) was sequenced in a study of T cell responses to AZD1222 COVID-19 vaccine. Study-level information: Second-dose groups at about 4 or about 12 weeks were pooled. General observations from the study: Among the donors, most were white British and more were female, and clonal diversity was possibly underestimated. Regions 160-218 and 743-854 held dominance among vaccine-associated CD4 TCRs, which spanned spike. Spike-specific TCR breadth and depth both grew after two AZD1222 doses.

With respect to this clone: No antigen is known for it.

Germline lookup yields CDR1 SEHNR and CDR2 FQNEAQ (reference sequence). V was pared by 3 bases and J by 1 base, with 16 bases between. The CDR3 totals 17 residues. Repertoires were generated with immunoSEQ multiplex PCR, while TCRdb's copy carries only in-frame clones and drops some. The sample has 110,000 or so clones, 70% to 90% seen once. The V call is TRBV7-9, the J call TRBJ2-1, with D possibly being TRBD2 (6 bases). This TCR derives from an adult in good health. The sample was peripheral blood, taken on day 0 of AZD1222 vaccination. As DNA, the CDR3 is TGTGCCAGCAGCTTTATCCCCCAGGGAGGTTCCTACAATGAGCAGTTCTTC. It specifies CASSFIPQGGSYNEQFF.